A single T cell receptor beta chain is shown here with its context. The data stem from a study of technical replicates of blood from a few donors. Generated by immunoSEQ multiplex PCR, the TCRdb table keeps only in-frame clones and is missing some. The repertoire has 60,000 to 80,000 clones, approximately 89% of them found once; the top ten carry roughly 5%. This clonotype was obtained from a human donor in good health. Some clones in this sample may be carry-over from other donors' samples. Specimen: PBMCs.

CDR3 sequence reads: CSAHGELFF. DNA of the CDR3: TGCAGTGCACACGGGGAGCTGTTTTTT. The chain has TRBV20-1 and TRBJ2-2; D ambiguous. Germline V gene lookup returns CDR1 DFQATT and CDR2 SNEGSKA (reference sequence). The CDR3 contains 9 residues. V gave up 6 bases and J gave up 7 bases, with 3 bases separating them.